This TCR beta chain was captured in a study of regulatory T cells in long-lasting Graves disease. Turning to the study itself: A definition of persistent Graves' disease required over 5 years of antithyroid drugs plus positive TSH receptor antibodies.

General observations from the study: Persistent Graves' patients showed reduced TCR diversity versus newly diagnosed patients. Persistent disease favored TRBV28, TRBJ1-2 and TRBJ2-5.

The CDR3 loop spans 14 amino acids. Germline trimming cut 3 bases from V and 0 bases from J; bases unmatched to any gene: 3. Germline CDR1 reads SQVTM; CDR2 reads ANQGSEA. The sample's time point: persistent/refractory GD, antithyroid drugs over 5 years with positive TRAb. RNA isolated from PBMCs was used to make the TCR library. The diagnosis of Graves' disease used American Thyroid Association guidelines. Arm-PCR with iRepertoire HTBI primers amplified the CDR3 regions for these TCR beta libraries. One entry per CDR3 protein, called by TCRdb with MiXCR from the multiplex PCR reads. The table records 400,000 or so distinct CDR3 sequences, roughly a quarter of them present only once. In this sample, this clonotype turned up a few times. The antigen remains undetermined.

This chain links TRBV29-1 with TRBJ1-1; 8 bases are shared with TRBD1. The TCR comes from a female donor with Graves disease. The source was peripheral blood mononuclear cells (PBMCs), collected when the disease was refractory, from a patient treated with antithyroid drugs. The CDR3 region is CSVDRGLVNTEAFF. The DNA of the CDR3 is TGCAGCGTTGACAGGGGGCTGGTGAACACTGAAGCTTTCTTT.